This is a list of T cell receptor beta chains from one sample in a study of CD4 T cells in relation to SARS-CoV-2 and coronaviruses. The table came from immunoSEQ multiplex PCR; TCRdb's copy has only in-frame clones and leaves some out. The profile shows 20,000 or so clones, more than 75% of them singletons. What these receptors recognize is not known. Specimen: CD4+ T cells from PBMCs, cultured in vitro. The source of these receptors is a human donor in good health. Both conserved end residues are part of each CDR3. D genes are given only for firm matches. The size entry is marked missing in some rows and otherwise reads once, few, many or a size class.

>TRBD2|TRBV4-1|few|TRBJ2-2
CASSQENSLAGASNTGELFF
TGCGCCAGCAGCCAAGAAAATTCACTAGCGGGAGCCTCGAACACCGGGGAGCTGTTTTTT
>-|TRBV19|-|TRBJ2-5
CASNLGHQETQYF
TGTGCCAGTAATCTGGGGCACCAAGAGACCCAGTACTTC
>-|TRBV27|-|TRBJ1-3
CASSPGQPREGNTIYF
TGTGCCAGCAGTCCTGGACAGCCCCGGGAGGGAAACACCATATATTTT
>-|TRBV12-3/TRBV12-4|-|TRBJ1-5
CASSLLGQQPQHF
TGTGCCAGCAGTTTGTTGGGGCAACAGCCCCAGCATTTT
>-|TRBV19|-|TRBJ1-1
CASSIGQGNTEAFF
TGTGCCAGTAGTATCGGGCAGGGGAACACTGAAGCTTTCTTT
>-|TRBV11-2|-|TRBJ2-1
CASSPQGRSYNEQFF
TGTGCCAGCAGTCCACAGGGGAGGTCCTACAATGAGCAGTTCTTC
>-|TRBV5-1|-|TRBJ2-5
CASSFGQLETQYF
TGCGCCAGCAGCTTTGGTCAGCTCGAGACCCAGTACTTC
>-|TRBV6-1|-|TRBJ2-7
CASSEVRGPYEQYF
TGTGCCAGCAGTGAAGTGCGTGGGCCCTACGAGCAGTACTTC
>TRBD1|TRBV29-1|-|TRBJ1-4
CSARTGNEKLFF
TGCAGCGCTCGGACAGGGAACGAAAAACTGTTTTTT
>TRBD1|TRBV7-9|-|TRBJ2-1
CASSSRTGYNEQFF
TGTGCCAGCAGCTCCCGGACAGGGTACAATGAGCAGTTCTTC
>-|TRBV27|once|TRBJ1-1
CASSLGRNTEAFF
TGTGCCAGTTCGTTGGGACGGAACACTGAAGCTTTCTTT
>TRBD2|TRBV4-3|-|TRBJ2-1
CASSQGFSGGRLDYNEQFF
TGCGCCAGCAGCCAAGGGTTTAGCGGGGGCCGCCTGGACTACAATGAGCAGTTCTTC
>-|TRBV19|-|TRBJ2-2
CASSIGGTVNTGELFF
TGTGCCAGTAGTATCGGGGGGACAGTGAACACCGGGGAGCTGTTTTTT
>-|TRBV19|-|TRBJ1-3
CASTNQGPGNTIYF
TGTGCCAGTACTAACCAGGGTCCTGGAAACACCATATATTTT
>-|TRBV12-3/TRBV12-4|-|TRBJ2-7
CASRGFGSEQYF
TGTGCCAGCAGGGGGTTTGGGAGTGAGCAGTACTTC
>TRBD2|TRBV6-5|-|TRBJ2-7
CASSTVGGVPYEQYF
TGTGCCAGCAGTACGGTCGGGGGGGTTCCCTACGAGCAGTACTTC
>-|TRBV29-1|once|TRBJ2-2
CSAEGGGELFF
TGCAGCGCGGAAGGGGGCGGGGAGCTGTTTTTT
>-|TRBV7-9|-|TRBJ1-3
CASSARPSGNTIYF
TGTGCCAGCAGCGCCAGGCCTTCTGGAAACACCATATATTTT
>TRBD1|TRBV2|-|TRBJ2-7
CASSEGTGTWEQYF
TGTGCCAGCAGTGAGGGGACAGGGACATGGGAGCAGTACTTC
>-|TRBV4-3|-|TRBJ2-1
CASSQGTEGEQFF
TGCGCCAGCAGCCAAGGGACCGAAGGGGAGCAGTTCTTC
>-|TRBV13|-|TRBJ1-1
CASSLDPGQPTEAFF
TGTGCCAGCAGCTTAGACCCCGGACAACCCACTGAAGCTTTCTTT
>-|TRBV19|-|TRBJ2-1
CASSIDQGRTSRNNEQFF
TGTGCCAGTAGTATAGATCAGGGGAGAACTAGTCGGAACAATGAGCAGTTCTTC
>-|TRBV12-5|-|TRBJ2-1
CASGFVLGPNNEQFF
TGTGCTAGTGGTTTTGTTTTAGGGCCCAACAATGAGCAGTTCTTC
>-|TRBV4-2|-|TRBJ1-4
CASSQGGEGEKLFF
TGTGCCAGCAGCCAAGGAGGGGAGGGGGAAAAACTGTTTTTT
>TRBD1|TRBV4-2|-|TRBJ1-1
CASSPPGQLGTEAFF
TGTGCCAGCAGCCCGCCGGGACAGCTAGGGACTGAAGCTTTCTTT
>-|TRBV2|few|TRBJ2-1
CASMGDRSYNEQFF
TGTGCCAGCATGGGGGACCGCTCCTACAATGAGCAGTTCTTC
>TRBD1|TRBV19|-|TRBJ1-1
CASSIGTGDSGTEAFF
TGTGCCAGTAGTATAGGGACAGGGGACTCGGGCACTGAAGCTTTCTTT
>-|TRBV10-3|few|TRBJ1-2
CAINDSPYGYTF
TGTGCCATCAACGACAGCCCCTATGGCTACACCTTC
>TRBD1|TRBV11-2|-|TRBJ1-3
CASSLRGQKTQTSGNTIYF
TGTGCCAGCAGCTTAAGGGGACAGAAGACTCAAACCTCTGGAAACACCATATATTTT
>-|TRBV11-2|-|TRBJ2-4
CASSVGGIRNIQYF
TGTGCCAGCAGCGTAGGGGGGATTCGGAACATTCAGTACTTC
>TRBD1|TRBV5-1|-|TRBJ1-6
CATRDRTSNSPLHF
TGCGCCACCAGGGACAGGACGTCTAATTCACCCCTCCACTTT
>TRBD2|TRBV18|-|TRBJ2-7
CASSPTGGGSYEQYF
TGTGCCAGCTCACCAACGGGGGGGGGTAGCTACGAGCAGTACTTC
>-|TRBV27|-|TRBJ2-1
CASSYSSSYNEQFF
TGTGCCAGCAGTTACAGCAGCTCCTACAATGAGCAGTTCTTC
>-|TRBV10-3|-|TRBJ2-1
CAIRRTQTFKTESSYNEQFF
TGTGCCATCAGGAGAACCCAAACCTTTAAGACGGAGAGCTCCTACAATGAGCAGTTCTTC
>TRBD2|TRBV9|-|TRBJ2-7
CASSATASGRPLEQYF
TGTGCCAGCAGCGCAACCGCAAGCGGGAGGCCCCTCGAGCAGTACTTC
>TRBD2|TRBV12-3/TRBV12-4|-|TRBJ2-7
CASSPGGAIRQYF
TGTGCCAGCAGCCCGGGGGGGGCAATAAGACAGTACTTC
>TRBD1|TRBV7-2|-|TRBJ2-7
CASSATGTGYEQYF
TGTGCCAGCAGCGCAACCGGGACAGGCTACGAGCAGTACTTC
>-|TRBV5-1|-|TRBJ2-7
CASSPGRGQDEQYF
TGCGCCAGCTCCCCCGGCCGGGGGCAAGACGAGCAGTACTTC
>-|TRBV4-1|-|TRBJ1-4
CASSRTLEVTATNEKLFF
TGCGCCAGCAGCCGAACACTTGAGGTTACAGCAACTAATGAAAAACTGTTTTTT
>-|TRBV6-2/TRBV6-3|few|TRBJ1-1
CASSLTGFLMNTEAFF
TGTGCCAGCAGTCTAACAGGGTTCTTGATGAACACTGAAGCTTTCTTT
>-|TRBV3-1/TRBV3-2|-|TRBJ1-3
CASSQTRDAGNTIYF
TGTGCCAGCAGCCAAACCCGGGACGCAGGAAACACCATATATTTT
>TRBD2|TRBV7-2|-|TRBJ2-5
CASSPGGANQETQYF
TGTGCCAGCAGCCCCGGGGGGGCTAACCAAGAGACCCAGTACTTC
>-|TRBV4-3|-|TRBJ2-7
CASSQAFRQGGYEQYF
TGCGCCAGCAGCCAAGCATTTAGGCAGGGGGGCTACGAGCAGTACTTC
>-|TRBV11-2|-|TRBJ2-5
CASSFAGKNRDRETQYF
TGTGCCAGCAGCTTTGCCGGGAAGAACAGGGATCGAGAGACCCAGTACTTC
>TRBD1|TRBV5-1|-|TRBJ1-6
CASSLEGAQNSPLHF
TGCGCCAGCAGCTTGGAGGGGGCGCAGAATTCACCCCTCCACTTT
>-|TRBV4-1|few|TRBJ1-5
CASSQGGNQPQHF
TGCGCCAGCAGCCAAGGGGGCAATCAGCCCCAGCATTTT
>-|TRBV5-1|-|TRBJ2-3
CASSRSTDTQYF
TGCGCCAGCAGCCGGAGCACAGATACGCAGTATTTT
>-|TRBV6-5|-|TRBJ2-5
CASSYSMVAEETQYF
TGTGCCAGCAGTTACTCTATGGTAGCCGAAGAGACCCAGTACTTC
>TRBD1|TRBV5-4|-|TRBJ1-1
CASSFPGQGAGAFF
TGTGCCAGCAGCTTTCCGGGACAGGGGGCTGGAGCTTTCTTT
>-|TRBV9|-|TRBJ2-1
CASSVASLAPYNEQFF
TGTGCCAGCAGCGTAGCTAGCCTAGCGCCCTACAATGAGCAGTTCTTC
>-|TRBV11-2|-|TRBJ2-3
CASSSLGGTDTQYF
TGTGCCAGCAGCTCCCTTGGGGGCACAGATACGCAGTATTTT
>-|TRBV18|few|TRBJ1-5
CASSPGNQPQHF
TGTGCCAGCTCACCCGGCAATCAGCCCCAGCATTTT
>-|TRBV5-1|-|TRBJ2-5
CASSTGRTVDGETQYF
TGCGCCAGCAGCACGGGGCGGACAGTTGACGGAGAGACCCAGTACTTC
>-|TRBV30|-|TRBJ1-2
CAWSVGVTGGYTF
TGTGCCTGGAGTGTAGGGGTAACGGGTGGCTACACCTTC
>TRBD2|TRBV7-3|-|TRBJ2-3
CASSPVGEGTDTQYF
TGTGCCAGCAGCCCAGTAGGGGAGGGTACAGATACGCAGTATTTT